The 27 T cell receptor beta chains below were found in one sample sequenced in a study of early T cells in non-severe SARS-CoV-2 infection. TCRdb reprocessed the 5' RACE reads with MiXCR, giving one entry per CDR3 protein. Of about 83,000 distinct CDR3 sequences listed, over 9.5% are singletons. The specimen was whole blood, collected at baseline. These receptors were taken from an adult who was a healthcare worker with PCR-confirmed SARS-CoV-2 infection or an uninfected control (not recorded which).

This clonotype was counted ten times or more. The chain links TRBV20-1 to TRBJ1-5; D possibly corresponds to TRBD1 (6 bases). Between the trimmed V and J ends, which lost 6 bases and 5 bases, there was a span of 11 bases. The germline V gene encodes CDR1 DFQATT and CDR2 SNEGSKA (reference sequence). This CDR3 is 12 amino acids long. This CDR3 reads CSAVQGDQPQHF. CDR3 sequence (DNA): TGCAGTGCCGTACAGGGTGATCAGCCCCAGCATTTT.

The chain is built from TRBV7-9 and TRBJ1-2; D unclear. The CDR3 extends over 12 amino acids. Trimming removed 3 bases at V and 7 bases at J, with 9 bases between. Germline CDR1 is SEHNR and CDR2 is FQNEAQ (reference sequence). The CDR3 here is CASSFSRPGYTF. The DNA of the CDR3 is TGTGCCAGCAGCTTTTCCCGACCTGGCTACACCTTC.

The J gene is TRBJ2-7, the V gene TRBV2, with 7 nucleotides matching TRBD2. Trimming took 4 bases from V and 3 from J; bases not matched to a gene: 6. The CDR3 is made up of 14 amino acids. The germline V gene has CDR1 SNHLY and CDR2 FYNNEI. For the CDR3, the DNA is TGTGCCAGCAGTGCGGCGGGGGATTTCTACGAGCAGTACTTC. As protein: CASSAAGDFYEQYF.

For the CDR3, the DNA is TGTGCCAGCAGCTTTAAAGGGACTAGCGGGAGGAATGAGCAGTTCTTC. Its translation: CASSFKGTSGRNEQFF. The chain links TRBV5-4 to TRBJ2-1, with 15 bases aligning to TRBD2. Trimming cost V 2 bases and J 7 bases; bases outside gene matches: 4. The CDR3 runs to 16 residues. The germline V gene encodes CDR1 SGHNT and CDR2 YYREEE (reference sequence).

V and J are TRBV12-3 or TRBV12-4 and TRBJ2-1; D call uncertain. The V end lost 6 bases, the J end lost 9 bases, and 9 bases lay between the germline ends. CDR3 length: 11 residues. The CDR3 DNA reads as TGTGCCAGCAGCATGATGGGTGAGCAGTTCTTC. Translation gives CASSMMGEQFF.

The rearrangement links TRBV7-8 to TRBJ1-6; the D gene is possibly TRBD1 (6 bases). The germline CDR1 and CDR2 sequences are SGHVS and FQNEAQ. V lost 5 bases and J 5 bases, leaving 19 bases between the germline ends. The CDR3 covers 17 residues. The CDR3 here is CASSGRGGQGNNSPLHF. The DNA of the CDR3 is TGTGCCAGCAGCGGCCGCGGGGGCCAGGGGAATAATTCACCCCTCCACTTT.

This clonotype appeared a few times. The rearrangement joins TRBV12-3 or TRBV12-4 to TRBJ1-2; 12 bases are shared with TRBD1. CDR3 length equals 17 residues. The trim removed 3 bases at V and 5 bases at J, leaving 10 bases unmatched. Here the CDR3 reads CASSLGTGGSSWYGYTF. The CDR3, as DNA: TGTGCCAGCAGTTTGGGGACAGGGGGCTCGAGTTGGTATGGCTACACCTTC.

The table lists this clonotype with a few counts. This chain links TRBV11-3 with TRBJ2-1, with D hard to call. This CDR3 contains 13 residues. Germline CDR1 and CDR2: SGHNT and YENEEA. Trimming removed 5 bases at V and 5 bases at J, with 10 bases between. In DNA, the CDR3 is TGTGCCAGCAGCCTGGACCAGCACAATGAGCAGTTCTTC. It encodes CASSLDQHNEQFF.

The J gene is TRBJ1-1, the V gene TRBV18; no clear D. V lost 0 bases and J lost 4, with 9 bases in between. Germline lookup yields CDR1 KGHSH and CDR2 LQKENI. The CDR3 spans 14 residues. CDR3 loop: CASSPPKAVTEAFF. The CDR3 DNA reads as TGTGCCAGCTCACCACCGAAGGCGGTCACTGAAGCTTTCTTT.

This clonotype has just a few counts. The chain uses TRBV5-1 and TRBJ2-3; 7 bases map to TRBD2. This CDR3 spans 15 amino acids. J was trimmed by 5 bases and V by 4 bases; bases with no gene match: 10. CDR1 SGHRS and CDR2 YFSETQ come from the germline V gene. The chain's CDR3 is CASSLSAREEDTQYF. In DNA, the CDR3 is TGCGCCAGCAGCCTTTCGGCTCGGGAGGAAGATACGCAGTATTTT.

This clonotype was recorded at least ten times. As DNA, the CDR3 is TGTGCCAGCAGCTTAACGTCCGCCGGGACTAGTAAGGACGGGGAGCTGTTTTTT. It specifies CASSLTSAGTSKDGELFF. V usage is TRBV7-2 and J usage is TRBJ2-2; 8 bases map to TRBD2. The junction had 15 bases not matched to a gene; V was cut back by 2 bases and J by 7 bases. CDR1 is SGHTA and CDR2 is FQGNSA in the germline V gene. This CDR3 region has 18 residues.

The rearrangement joins TRBV28 to TRBJ2-6; D ambiguous. Looked up from germline, CDR1 is MDHEN and CDR2 is SYDVKM. The CDR3 runs to 15 residues. This chain's CDR3 is CAVTSKFSGANVLTF. The DNA of the CDR3 is TGTGCGGTGACATCGAAATTCTCTGGGGCCAACGTCCTGACTTTC.

This clonotype came up a few times. V usage is TRBV7-8 and J usage is TRBJ2-3; TRBD1 might be the D (6 bases). Per germline, CDR1 SGHVS and CDR2 FQNEAQ. The CDR3 spans 13 residues. Trimming stripped 4 bases from V and 6 bases from J, with 11 bases between. CDR3 in amino acids: CASSYAGADTQYF. As DNA, the CDR3 is TGTGCCAGCAGCTATGCAGGGGCCGATACGCAGTATTTT.

This chain connects TRBV5-1 to TRBJ1-2; D remains unclear. The germline gives CDR1 SGHRS, CDR2 YFSETQ. V lost 0 bases and J 7 bases, leaving 10 bases between the germline ends. The length of the CDR3 is 13 residues. The DNA of the CDR3 is TGCGCCAGCAGCTTGGGACCCTCCAGTGGCTACACCTTC. This codes for CASSLGPSSGYTF.

This clonotype was counted a few times. The chain joins TRBV4-2 to TRBJ1-5, with D tentatively TRBD1 (6 bases). From germline, CDR1 is LGHNA and CDR2 YNFKEQ. The CDR3 spans 16 residues. Deletions cut 0 bases from V and 3 bases from J, with 12 bases between. This CDR3 reads CASSQEVDRPNQPQHF. CDR3 DNA sequence: TGTGCCAGCAGCCAAGAGGTGGACAGACCCAATCAGCCCCAGCATTTT.

Ten or more counts support this clonotype. The rearrangement uses TRBV7-6 and TRBJ2-2; D unresolved. Trimming removed 4 bases at V and 5 bases at J, with 11 bases between. Germline V CDR1 and CDR2: SGHVS, FNYEAQ. This CDR3 has 14 residues. The CDR3 spells CASSSLSGTGELFF. CDR3 bases: TGTGCCAGCAGCTCCTTATCCGGAACCGGGGAGCTGTTTTTT.

This clonotype was recorded many times. The chain combines TRBV6-1 with TRBJ1-5; TRBD1 agrees at 8 bases. In germline, CDR1 is MNHNS, CDR2 SASEGT. This CDR3 contains 13 residues. The V gene end was trimmed by 10 bases and the J gene end by 4 bases; junction bases not matched to a gene: 6. CDR3 DNA sequence: TGTGCCACTTCGGGACAGGAGAATCAGCCCCAGCATTTT. This codes for CATSGQENQPQHF.

The chain joins TRBV11-2 to TRBJ2-1; the match to TRBD2 covers 11 bases. Germline loops: CDR1 SGHAT, CDR2 FQNNGV. V trimming: 6 bases; J trimming: 2 bases; junction bases outside the gene matches: 0. The CDR3 is made up of 14 amino acids. This CDR3 reads CASRGLAAYNEQFF. DNA for the CDR3: TGTGCCAGCAGGGGACTAGCGGCCTACAATGAGCAGTTCTTC. The full variable domain, its missing parts supplied by reference TRBV11-2 and TRBJ2-1, is EAGVAQSPRYKIIEKRQSVAFWCNPISGHATLYWYQQILGQGPKLLIQFQNNGVVDDSQLPKDRFSAERLKGVDSTLKIQPAKLEDSAVYLCASRGLAAYNEQFFGPGTRLTVL.

The chain couples TRBV15 to TRBJ2-1; TRBD1 matches 9 bases. V was clipped by 3 bases and J by 8 bases; unmatched bases: 11. Germline CDR1 is LNHNV and CDR2 is YYDKDF (reference sequence). This CDR3 has 16 amino acids. The CDR3 here is CATSRGRTGALDEQFF. The CDR3 DNA reads as TGTGCCACCAGCAGGGGACGGACAGGGGCTTTGGATGAGCAGTTCTTC.

This clonotype was observed a few times. The chain combines TRBV19 with TRBJ2-2, with 10 bases fitting TRBD2. The CDR3 covers 16 residues. V lost 6 bases and J lost 5; bases outside the gene matches: 9. Germline values: CDR1 LNHDA, CDR2 SQIVND (reference sequence). CDR3 nucleotide sequence: TGTGCCAGTAGCCTTAGCGGGAGGACGGGAACCGGGGAGCTGTTTTTT. This encodes CASSLSGRTGTGELFF.

The chain links TRBV7-6 to TRBJ2-2; D unclear. With 1 base removed from V and 1 base from J, the gap between germline ends came to 7 bases. In germline, CDR1 is SGHVS, CDR2 FNYEAQ. The CDR3 totals 15 residues. The CDR3 bases are TGTGCCAGCAGCTTAGTCTCCAGGAACACCGGGGAGCTGTTTTTT. Encoded protein: CASSLVSRNTGELFF.

The table lists this clonotype with many counts. The chain links TRBV5-5 to TRBJ2-1, with D possibly matching TRBD2 (5 bases). The CDR3 sequence is 14 residues long. Germline CDR1 reads SGHKS; CDR2 reads YYEKEE (reference sequence). Trimming left V 0 bases short and J 10 bases short, with 14 bases between. The CDR3 reads CASSLAFAGGEQFF. CDR3 nucleotide sequence: TGTGCCAGCAGCTTGGCCTTTGCAGGAGGAGAGCAGTTCTTC.

This clonotype was counted only a few times. The rearrangement uses TRBV5-4 and TRBJ2-1; D call uncertain. CDR1 and CDR2 from the germline V gene are SGHNT and YYREEE (reference sequence). This CDR3 has 13 amino acids. Trimming took off 2 bases at V and 6 bases at J, with 9 bases between the two ends. This CDR3 is CASSFPSVNEQFF. The CDR3 nucleotides read TGTGCCAGCAGCTTTCCAAGCGTCAATGAGCAGTTCTTC.

This clonotype has at least ten counts. The gene calls are TRBV7-3 and TRBJ2-3; D uncertain. The germline CDR1 and CDR2 sequences are SGHTA and FQGTGA. The CDR3 covers 15 residues. V shed 0 bases and J shed 2 bases, with 9 bases lying between them. CDR3 DNA: TGTGCCAGCAGCTTAACAGGGTCTCACACAGATACGCAGTATTTT. Amino acid sequence: CASSLTGSHTDTQYF.

This chain links TRBV7-7 with TRBJ2-5; D may match TRBD1 or TRBD2 (5 bases each). Germline values: CDR1 SSHAT, CDR2 FNYEAQ (reference sequence). The V gene lost 1 base and the J gene lost 7 bases, with 16 bases spanning the gap. The CDR3 spans 15 residues. The DNA for the CDR3 is TGTGCCAGCAGCTTAGGCCGGGGCGCCGAGGTGACCCAGTACTTC. This gives the protein CASSLGRGAEVTQYF.

This clonotype has more than one count but fewer than ten. The rearrangement joins TRBV7-3 to TRBJ2-5; maybe TRBD2 (6 bases). V lost 5 bases, J lost 5 bases, and 15 bases lay in between. CDR3 size: 14 residues. Germline V CDR1 and CDR2: SGHTA, FQGTGA. The CDR3 nucleotides read TGTGCCAGCAGCCCGGGGACTCCCGGGGAGACCCAGTACTTC. As protein: CASSPGTPGETQYF. Drawing the rest from reference TRBV7-3 and TRBJ2-5, the complete variable domain is GAGVSQTPSNKVTEKGKYVELRCDPISGHTALYWYRQSLGQGPEFLIYFQGTGAADDSGLPNDRFFAVRPEGSVSTLKIQRTERGDSAVYLCASSPGTPGETQYFGPGTRLLVL.

This clonotype was seen repeatedly, ten times or more. J is TRBJ2-1 and V is TRBV14; 7 nucleotides align to TRBD2. Germline trimming cut 2 bases from V and 10 bases from J; bases unmatched to any gene: 5. There are 13 residues in the CDR3. Germline CDR1 is SGHDN and CDR2 is FVKESK. CDR3 in amino acids: CASSQREVREQFF. CDR3 coding DNA: TGTGCCAGCAGCCAACGGGAGGTTCGGGAGCAGTTCTTC. The whole variable domain, remainder taken from reference TRBV14 and TRBJ2-1, is EAGVTQFPSHSVIEKGQTVTLRCDPISGHDNLYWYRRVMGKEIKFLLHFVKESKQDESGMPNNRFLAERTGGTYSTLKVQPAELEDSGVYFCASSQREVREQFFGPGTRLTVL.